This TCR beta chain is drawn from a study of beta chain features in type 1 diabetes. The sequenced template was cDNA made from the entire isolated RNA. Naive, central memory and regulatory T cell samples came to a mean of about 4 million reads. Assay: immunoSEQ multiplex PCR; the TCRdb copy retains only in-frame clones and omits some. The sample contains more than 550,000 clones, around an eighth of which appear only once. CDR3 length: 17 residues. From germline, CDR1 is SEHNR and CDR2 FQNEAQ (reference sequence). V lost 5 bases and J lost 7; bases outside the gene matches: 16. CD45RO/CCR7/CD25/CD127/CD95/CD27 separated CD4+ naive, central memory, regulatory and stem cell-like memory cells by sorting. As concerns this clone: Its matching antigen is unknown.

Broader study findings: For type 1 diabetes patients, VDJ junctions showed fewer insertions and more deletions. Type 1 diabetes patients showed a moderate but significant shortening of TCRB CDR3s in all four CD4+ subsets. Relative to healthy donors, patients appeared to have naive, central memory and Treg TCRB repertoires that were more similar.

The material sequenced was naive CD4+ T cells from blood. This clonotype originated in a young man with type 1 diabetes. The V call is TRBV7-9, the J call TRBJ2-7; 11 bases are a match to TRBD2. Here the CDR3 DNA reads TGTGCCAGCAGCACAACGTCAGCTAGCGGGAGGAGATGGGAGCAGTACTTC. As protein: CASSTTSASGRRWEQYF.